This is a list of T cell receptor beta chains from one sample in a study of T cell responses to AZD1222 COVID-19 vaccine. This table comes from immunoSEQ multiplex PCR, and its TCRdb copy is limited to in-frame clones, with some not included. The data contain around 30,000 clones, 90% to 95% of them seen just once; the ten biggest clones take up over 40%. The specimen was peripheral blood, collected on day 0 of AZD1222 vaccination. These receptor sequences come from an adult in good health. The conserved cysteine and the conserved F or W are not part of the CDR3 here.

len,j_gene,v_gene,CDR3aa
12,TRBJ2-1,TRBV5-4,ASSLGGAVDEQF
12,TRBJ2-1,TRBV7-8,ASSSQGGMDEQF
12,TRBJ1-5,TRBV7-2,ASSPRDGNQPQH
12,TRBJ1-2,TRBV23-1,ASSHYDRNYGYT
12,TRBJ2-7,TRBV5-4,ASSLAQGANEQY
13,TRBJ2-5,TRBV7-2,ASSLAVGSLETQY
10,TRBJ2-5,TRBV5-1,ASTGTTGTQY
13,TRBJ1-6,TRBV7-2,ASSLFTRGGSTLH
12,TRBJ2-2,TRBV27,ASSFLSYTGELF
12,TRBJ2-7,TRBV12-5,ASGPGTPVYEQY
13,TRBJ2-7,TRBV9,ASSVDVAGGSEQY
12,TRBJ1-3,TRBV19,ASRTKVDGNTIY
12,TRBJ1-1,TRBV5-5,ASSLGVGNTEAF
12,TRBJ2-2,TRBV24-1,ATSDSAGFGELF
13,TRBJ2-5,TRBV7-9,ASSLRRGSQETQY
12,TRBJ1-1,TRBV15,ATSRDLTVPEAF
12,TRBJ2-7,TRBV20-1,SASIPAGGYEQY
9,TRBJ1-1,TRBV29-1,SVAGTTEAF
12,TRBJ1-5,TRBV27,ASSSGGATEPQH
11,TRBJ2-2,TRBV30,ARTSLNTGELF
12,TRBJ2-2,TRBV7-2,ASSLLRVTGELF
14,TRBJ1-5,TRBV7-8,ASSLINRGSNQPQH
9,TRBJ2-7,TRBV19,ASSIGGEQY
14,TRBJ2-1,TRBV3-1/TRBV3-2,ASSPGLAGGWGKQF
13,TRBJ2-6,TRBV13,ASSLYGTGANVLT
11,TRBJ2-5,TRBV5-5,ASRQDSKETQY
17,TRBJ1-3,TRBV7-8,ASSLSGGTGTNSGNTIY
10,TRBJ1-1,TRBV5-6,ASSLLNTEAF
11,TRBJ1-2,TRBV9,ASSPDRGYGYT
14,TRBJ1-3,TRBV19,ASSIRGRHSGNTIY
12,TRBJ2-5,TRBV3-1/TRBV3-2,ASSQRGRGETQY
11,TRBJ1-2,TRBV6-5,ASSLQGAHGYT
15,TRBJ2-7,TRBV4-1,ASSQVSLGHPPYEQY
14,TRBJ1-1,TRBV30,AWSVWTRQGAGEAF
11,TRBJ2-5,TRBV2,ASRGSSGETQY
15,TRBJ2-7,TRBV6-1,ASSERSTGQGGREQY
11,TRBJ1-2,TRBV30,AWNTNRVSGYT
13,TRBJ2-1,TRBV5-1,ASSPGTSGVLEQF
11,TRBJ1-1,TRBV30,AWKPVGWTEAF
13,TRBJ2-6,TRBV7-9,ASSLDLGGANVLT
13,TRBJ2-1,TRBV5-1,ASSASGNRLNEQF
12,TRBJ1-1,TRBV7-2,ASSQGVGNTEAF
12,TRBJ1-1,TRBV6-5,ASRLQRSNTEAF
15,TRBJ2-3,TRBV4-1,ASSQGLAGGPTDTQY
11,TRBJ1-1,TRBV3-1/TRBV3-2,ASSQDGRGSAF
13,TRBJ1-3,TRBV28,ASSLAAAGKGPIY
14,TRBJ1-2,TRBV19,ASSKKGQGDLYGYT
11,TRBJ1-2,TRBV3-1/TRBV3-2,ASSQALLAGYT
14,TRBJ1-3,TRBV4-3,ASSPVQVGSGNTIY
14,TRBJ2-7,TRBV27,ASSLVGQLSSYEQY
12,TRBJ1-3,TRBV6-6,ASSYGGSGNTIY